This T cell receptor beta chain is from a study of molecular identifiers for immune sequencing clone quantification. TCRdb used MiXCR to reprocess the PCR reads, holding one entry per CDR3 protein. This sample carries more than 9,000 distinct CDR3 sequences, roughly 21% of them seen once, and the ten largest clones take approximately 1.4%. Naive CD8 T cells underwent sorting with the CD8+CD4-CCR7+CD45RA+ definition. This clonotype is judged medium-sized (0.01 to 0.1%). The CDR3 length is 12 residues. The germline V gene encodes CDR1 DFQATT and CDR2 SNEGSKA (reference sequence). V lost 3 bases, J lost 3 bases, and 8 bases lay in between.

J is TRBJ2-5 and V is TRBV20-1; TRBD1 might be the D (5 bases). The material sequenced was naive CD8+ T cells from blood, with Jurkat cell RNA spiked in. Indicated subset: FACS-sorted CD8+CD4-CCR7+CD45RA+ naive T cells. This receptor was obtained from a human donor in good health. Some libraries in this study had Jurkat cell RNA spiked in. The CDR3 bases are TGCAGTGCTAGGGACAAGAAAGAGACCCAGTACTTC. It translates to CSARDKKETQYF.